Sequencing of this T cell receptor beta chain was carried out in a study of blood T cell repertoires in COVID-19. This clone appeared a single time. Per the germline V gene, CDR1 is SSHAT and CDR2 is FNYEAQ (reference sequence). This CDR3 has 13 residues. V gave up 1 base and J gave up 6 bases, with 10 bases separating them. TCRdb's copy holds only in-frame clones and misses some; the assay was immunoSEQ multiplex PCR. Altogether approximately 250,000 clones are present, roughly 85% being singletons, with the ten largest covering around 0.97%. The source of this sequence is a man aged 35-49 years with acute or convalescent COVID-19. The chain carries TRBV7-7 and TRBJ2-7; TRBD2 is a possible D gene (5 bases). Source material: peripheral blood. For the CDR3, the DNA is TGTGCCAGCAGCTTAGAGCGAGGGTCCGAGCAGTACTTC. It translates to CASSLERGSEQYF.